This TCR beta chain comes out of a study of shared T cell receptors in the human thymus. Here immunoSEQ multiplex PCR was the method, and the copy in TCRdb shows in-frame clones only, minus some. The sample shows almost 550,000 clones, approximately 78% of them seen only once. The germline CDR1 and CDR2 sequences are LGHNA and YNFKEQ. This CDR3 region has 19 residues. V lost 1 base to trimming and J lost 0 bases, with 18 bases between them. In this sample, this clone turned up a few times. These data also formed part of another study, on human thymus T cells. That source reports: Among thymic and blood repertoires, usage of V and J genes appeared biased.

V gene TRBV4-2 combines with J gene TRBJ1-4, with no clear D. The TCR comes from a boy in the first two years of life with a congenital heart defect. Material for sequencing was thymocytes. CDR3 nucleotide sequence: TGTGCCAGCAGCCAAGGACTAAAAGGTCCGGACCCAACTAATGAAAAACTGTTTTTT. Its protein is CASSQGLKGPDPTNEKLFF.